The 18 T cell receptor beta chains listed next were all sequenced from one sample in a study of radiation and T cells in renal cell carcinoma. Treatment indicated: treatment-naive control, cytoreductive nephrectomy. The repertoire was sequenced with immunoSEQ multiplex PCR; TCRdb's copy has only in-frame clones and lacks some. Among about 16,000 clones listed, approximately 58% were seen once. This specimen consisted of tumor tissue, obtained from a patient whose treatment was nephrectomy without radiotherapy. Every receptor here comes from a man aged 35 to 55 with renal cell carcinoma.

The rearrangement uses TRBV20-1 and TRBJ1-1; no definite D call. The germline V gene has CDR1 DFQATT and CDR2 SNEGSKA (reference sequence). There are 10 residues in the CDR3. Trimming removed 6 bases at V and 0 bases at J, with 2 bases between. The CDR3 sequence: CSAMNTEAFF. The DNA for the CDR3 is TGCAGTGCAATGAACACTGAAGCTTTCTTT.

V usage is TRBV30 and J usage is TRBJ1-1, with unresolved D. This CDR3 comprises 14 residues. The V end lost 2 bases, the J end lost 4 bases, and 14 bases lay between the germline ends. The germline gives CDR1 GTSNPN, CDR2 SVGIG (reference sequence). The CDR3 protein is CAWSREVRVTEAFF. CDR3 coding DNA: TGTGCCTGGAGTCGGGAGGTGAGGGTCACTGAAGCTTTCTTT.

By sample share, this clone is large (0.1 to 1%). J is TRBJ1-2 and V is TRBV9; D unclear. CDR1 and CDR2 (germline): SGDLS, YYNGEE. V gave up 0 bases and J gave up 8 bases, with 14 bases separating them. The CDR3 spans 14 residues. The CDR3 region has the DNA TGTGCCAGCAGCGTAGGATCAGGCGAGGGAGGCTACACCTTC. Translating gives CASSVGSGEGGYTF.

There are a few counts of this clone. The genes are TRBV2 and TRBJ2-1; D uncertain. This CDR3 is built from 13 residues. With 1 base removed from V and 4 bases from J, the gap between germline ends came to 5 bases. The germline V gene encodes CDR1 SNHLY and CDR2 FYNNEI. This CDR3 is CASSEELYNEQFF. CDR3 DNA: TGTGCCAGCAGTGAAGAGTTGTACAATGAGCAGTTCTTC.

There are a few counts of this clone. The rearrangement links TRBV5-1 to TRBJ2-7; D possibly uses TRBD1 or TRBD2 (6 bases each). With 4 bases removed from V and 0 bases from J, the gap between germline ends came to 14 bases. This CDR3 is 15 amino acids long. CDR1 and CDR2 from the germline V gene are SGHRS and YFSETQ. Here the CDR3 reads CASSVEGGSSYEQYF. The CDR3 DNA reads TGCGCCAGCAGCGTGGAGGGGGGAAGCTCCTACGAGCAGTACTTC.

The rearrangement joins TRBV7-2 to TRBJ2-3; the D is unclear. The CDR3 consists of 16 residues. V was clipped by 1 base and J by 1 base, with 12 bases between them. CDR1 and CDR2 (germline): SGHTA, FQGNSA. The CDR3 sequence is CASSLDLAGGTDTQYF. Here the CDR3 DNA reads TGTGCCAGCAGCTTAGACTTAGCCGGTGGCACAGATACGCAGTATTTT. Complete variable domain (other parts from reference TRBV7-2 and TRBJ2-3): GAGVSQSPSNKVTEKGKDVELRCDPISGHTALYWYRQSLGQGLEFLIYFQGNSAPDKSGLPSDRFSAERTGGSVSTLTIQRTQQEDSAVYLCASSLDLAGGTDTQYFGPGTRLTVL.

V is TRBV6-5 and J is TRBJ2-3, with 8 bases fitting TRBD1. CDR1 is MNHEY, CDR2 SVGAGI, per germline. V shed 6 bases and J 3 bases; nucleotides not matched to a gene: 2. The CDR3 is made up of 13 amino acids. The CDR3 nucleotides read TGTGCCAGCAGACAGGGGGTTACAGATACGCAGTATTTT. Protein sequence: CASRQGVTDTQYF.

The CDR3 region is CASSYGARTGEYGYTF. Written as DNA, the CDR3 is TGCGCCAGCAGCTACGGCGCCCGGACAGGGGAGTATGGCTACACCTTC. This sequence joins TRBV5-1 and TRBJ1-2, with TRBD1 matching over 9 bases. This CDR3 region has 16 residues. Germline loops: CDR1 SGHRS, CDR2 YFSETQ. J gave up 5 bases and V 3 bases, and 11 bases lay outside the gene matches.

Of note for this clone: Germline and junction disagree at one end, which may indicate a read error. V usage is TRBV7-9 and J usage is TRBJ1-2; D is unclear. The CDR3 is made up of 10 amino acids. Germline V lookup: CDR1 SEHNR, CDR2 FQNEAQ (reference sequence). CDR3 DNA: TGTGCCAGCAGCTCTGTTAGCGCGAACTTC. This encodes CASSSVSANF.

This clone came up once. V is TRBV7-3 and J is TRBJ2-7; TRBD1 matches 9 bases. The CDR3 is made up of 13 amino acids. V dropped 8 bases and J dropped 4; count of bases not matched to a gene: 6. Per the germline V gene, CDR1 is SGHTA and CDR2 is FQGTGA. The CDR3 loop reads CASGGDREYEQYF. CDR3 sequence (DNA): TGTGCCAGCGGCGGGGACAGGGAGTACGAGCAGTACTTC.

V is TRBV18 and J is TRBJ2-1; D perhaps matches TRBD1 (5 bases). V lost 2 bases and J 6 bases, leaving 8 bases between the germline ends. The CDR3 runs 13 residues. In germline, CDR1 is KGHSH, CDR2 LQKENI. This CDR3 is CASSPVQGNEQFF. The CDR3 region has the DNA TGTGCCAGCTCACCAGTGCAGGGCAATGAGCAGTTCTTC.

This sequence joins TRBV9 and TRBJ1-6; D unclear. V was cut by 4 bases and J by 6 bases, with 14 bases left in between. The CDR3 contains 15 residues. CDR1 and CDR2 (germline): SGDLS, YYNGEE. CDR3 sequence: CASSPQPSPNSPLHF. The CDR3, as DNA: TGTGCCAGCAGCCCGCAACCCTCGCCTAATTCACCCCTCCACTTT.

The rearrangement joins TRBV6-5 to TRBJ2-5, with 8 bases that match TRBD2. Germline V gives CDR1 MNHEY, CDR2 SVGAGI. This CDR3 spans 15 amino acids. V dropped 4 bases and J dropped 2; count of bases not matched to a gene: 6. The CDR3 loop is CASSLWSGGQETQYF. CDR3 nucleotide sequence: TGTGCCAGCAGTTTGTGGTCGGGGGGGCAAGAGACCCAGTACTTC.

CDR3 DNA: TGTGCCAGCTCACACGACAGGGAACGGGGCTACACCTTC. It codes for CASSHDRERGYTF. The rearrangement joins TRBV18 to TRBJ1-2, with TRBD1 matching 7 bases. Germline V CDR1 and CDR2: KGHSH, LQKENI. The V segment lost 4 bases and the J segment 8 bases; nucleotides outside the gene matches: 7. The CDR3 spans 13 residues.

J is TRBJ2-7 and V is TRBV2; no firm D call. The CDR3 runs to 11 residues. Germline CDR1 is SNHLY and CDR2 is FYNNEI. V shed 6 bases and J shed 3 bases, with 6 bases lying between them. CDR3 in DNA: TGTGCCAGCAGGTCCCACTACGAGCAGTACTTC. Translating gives CASRSHYEQYF. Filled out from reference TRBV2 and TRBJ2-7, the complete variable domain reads EPEVTQTPSHQVTQMGQEVILRCVPISNHLYFYWYRQILGQKVEFLVSFYNNEISEKSEIFDDQFSVERPDGSNFTLKIRSTKLEDSAMYFCASRSHYEQYFGPGTRLTVT.

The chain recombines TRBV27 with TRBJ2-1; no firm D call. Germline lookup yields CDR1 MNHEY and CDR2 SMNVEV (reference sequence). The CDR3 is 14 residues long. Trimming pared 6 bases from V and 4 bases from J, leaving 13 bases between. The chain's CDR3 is CASRGRVKYNEQFF. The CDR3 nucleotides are TGTGCCAGCAGGGGAAGGGTCAAATACAATGAGCAGTTCTTC.

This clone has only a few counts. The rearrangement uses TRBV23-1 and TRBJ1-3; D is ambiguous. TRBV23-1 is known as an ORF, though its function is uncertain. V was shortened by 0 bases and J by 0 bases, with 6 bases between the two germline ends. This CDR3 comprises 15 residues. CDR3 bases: TGCGCCAGCAGTCAATCGAGGGACTCTGGAAACACCATATATTTT. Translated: CASSQSRDSGNTIYF.

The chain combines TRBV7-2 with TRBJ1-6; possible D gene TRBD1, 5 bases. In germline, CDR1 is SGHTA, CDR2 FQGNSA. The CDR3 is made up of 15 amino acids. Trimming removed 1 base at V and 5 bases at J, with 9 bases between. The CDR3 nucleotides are TGTGCCAGCAGCTTAGAGGAGGGGCATAATTCACCCCTCCACTTT. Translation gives CASSLEEGHNSPLHF.